The 22 T cell receptor beta chains presented below share a single source sample, sequenced in a study of early T cells in non-severe SARS-CoV-2 infection. TCRdb itself ran the 5' RACE reads through MiXCR, one entry per CDR3 protein. The sample has just under 30,000 distinct CDR3 sequences; about 5% are singletons. The sequencing input was whole blood. All receptors come from an adult who was a healthcare worker with PCR-confirmed SARS-CoV-2 infection or an uninfected control (not recorded which).

In its sample, this clonotype was seen many times. This chain links TRBV7-6 with TRBJ2-7; TRBD1 matches 7 bases. The V gene's germline CDR1 is SGHVS and CDR2 FNYEAQ. The V segment lost 3 bases and the J segment 3 bases; nucleotides outside the gene matches: 14. This CDR3 spans 17 amino acids. CDR3 nucleotide sequence: TGTGCCAGCAGCTTGGATAGTGGACCGGGACAGATCTACGAGCAGTACTTC. Protein: CASSLDSGPGQIYEQYF.

Comments on this clonotype: This CDR3 fails to terminate in the conserved phenylalanine or tryptophan, so it likely reflects a read error. CDR3: CASNANSPLHS. The CDR3 region has the DNA TGTGCCAGCAATGCGAATTCACCCCTCCACTCT. V gene TRBV6-1 combines with J gene TRBJ1-6; D call uncertain. CDR3 length: 11 amino acids. The V gene lost 7 bases and the J gene lost 7 bases, with 5 bases spanning the gap. CDR1 and CDR2 from the germline V gene are MNHNS and SASEGT.

At least ten counts were recorded for this clonotype. This rearrangement joins TRBV20-1 to TRBJ1-2, with D maybe TRBD1 (5 bases). Germline-derived CDR1 and CDR2 are DFQATT and SNEGSKA (reference sequence). The CDR3 has 12 amino acids. Trimming stripped 3 bases from V and 4 bases from J, with 9 bases between. The CDR3 spells CSARAGGYGYTF. For the CDR3, the DNA is TGCAGTGCTAGGGCCGGGGGCTATGGCTACACCTTC.

The chain is built from TRBV4-1 and TRBJ2-1; 9 nucleotides match TRBD2. Germline CDR1 and CDR2: MGHRA and YSYEKL. V lost 0 bases to trimming and J lost 9 bases; unmatched junction nucleotides: 6. The CDR3 spans 15 residues. The CDR3 DNA reads as TGCGCCAGCAGCCAAGAAGGGACTAGCATCGGTGAGCAGTTCTTC. Translating gives CASSQEGTSIGEQFF.

This clonotype was recorded at least ten times. The CDR3 sequence: CASSGRLAGYGEQFF. CDR3 DNA sequence: TGTGCCAGCAGCGGTCGACTAGCGGGATACGGGGAGCAGTTCTTC. This chain joins TRBV11-2 and TRBJ2-1; TRBD2 agrees at 11 bases. This CDR3 is 15 amino acids long. The junction had 10 bases not matched to a gene; V was cut back by 5 bases and J by 10 bases. Germline loops: CDR1 SGHAT, CDR2 FQNNGV. Full variable domain (missing parts from reference TRBV11-2 and TRBJ2-1): EAGVAQSPRYKIIEKRQSVAFWCNPISGHATLYWYQQILGQGPKLLIQFQNNGVVDDSQLPKDRFSAERLKGVDSTLKIQPAKLEDSAVYLCASSGRLAGYGEQFFGPGTRLTVL.

This clonotype was recorded at least ten times. V gene TRBV9 combines with J gene TRBJ2-1, with D uncertain. Germline CDR1 and CDR2: SGDLS and YYNGEE. The V and J ends lost 1 base and 7 bases respectively, with 6 bases between them. This CDR3 contains 12 residues. CDR3 sequence: CASSVQENEQFF. CDR3 bases: TGTGCCAGCAGCGTACAGGAGAATGAGCAGTTCTTC.

The table lists this clonotype with many counts. The chain recombines TRBV7-6 with TRBJ2-5, with D unresolved. Trimming removed 5 bases at V and 5 bases at J, with 9 bases between. The CDR3 totals 12 residues. Looked up from germline, CDR1 is SGHVS and CDR2 is FNYEAQ. The CDR3 is CASSRIRETQYF. As DNA, the CDR3 is TGTGCCAGCAGCCGGATACGTGAGACCCAGTACTTC.

This clonotype showed up many times. The gene calls are TRBV7-8 and TRBJ2-7; 9 bases line up with TRBD2. V shed 1 base and J 4 bases; nucleotides not matched to a gene: 5. Germline CDR1 reads SGHVS; CDR2 reads FQNEAQ. The CDR3 contains 15 residues. The CDR3 region has the DNA TGTGCCAGCAGCTTAGGCCCTAGCGGGATGTACGAGCAGTACTTC. It is translated as CASSLGPSGMYEQYF.

This clonotype was counted many times. The rearrangement uses TRBV4-2 and TRBJ2-7; 7 bases align to TRBD2. This CDR3 region has 15 residues. V lost 1 base to trimming and J lost 3 bases; unmatched junction nucleotides: 6. Germline CDR1 and CDR2: LGHNA and YNFKEQ. This chain's CDR3 is CASSQASGVDYEQYF. In DNA, the CDR3 is TGTGCCAGCAGCCAAGCTAGCGGAGTCGACTACGAGCAGTACTTC.

Note on this clonotype: A far larger clone is off by one base, so a read error is likely. In this CDR3 the conserved last residue, phenylalanine or tryptophan, is missing, so a read error is likely. The genes are TRBV5-8 and TRBJ1-1; no clear D gene. The CDR3 is 14 residues long. The germline gives CDR1 SGHTS, CDR2 YDEGEE. With 0 bases removed from V and 2 bases from J, the gap between germline ends came to 8 bases. The CDR3 bases are TGTGCCAGCAGCTTGGATGGCACTAACACTGAAGCTTTCTCT. Translation: CASSLDGTNTEAFS.

Many counts were recorded for this clonotype. V usage is TRBV4-3 and J usage is TRBJ1-2, with 8 bases fitting TRBD1. Germline CDR1 is LGHNA and CDR2 is YSLEER. V gave up 2 bases and J gave up 7 bases; unmatched junction bases: 6. CDR3 size: 14 residues. The CDR3 is CASSQRGQGGGYTF. The CDR3 bases are TGCGCCAGCAGCCAACGAGGACAGGGCGGTGGCTACACCTTC.

This clonotype came up a few times. The chain recombines TRBV24-1 with TRBJ2-1, with D possibly TRBD1 on 6 matching bases. The CDR3 runs to 17 residues. V lost 3 bases, J lost 0 bases, and 14 bases lay in between. Per germline, CDR1 KGHDR and CDR2 SFDVKD. The CDR3 nucleotides read TGTGCCACCAGTGATCGGGGTAGGGGGAGCTCCTACAATGAGCAGTTCTTC. This gives the protein CATSDRGRGSSYNEQFF.

This clonotype was recorded many times. V gene TRBV5-5 combines with J gene TRBJ2-3; perhaps D is TRBD1 or TRBD2 (6 bases each). The germline V gene has CDR1 SGHKS and CDR2 YYEKEE (reference sequence). With 4 bases removed from V and 4 bases from J, the gap between germline ends came to 19 bases. This CDR3 is 16 amino acids long. The CDR3 is CASSRGGGGIADTQYF. The CDR3 DNA reads as TGTGCCAGCAGCCGTGGTGGAGGGGGTATCGCAGATACGCAGTATTTT.

This clonotype has a count of ten or more. CDR3 in DNA: TGCGCCAGCAGCGAGGGACTCCGAGGGGGAGCTTTCTTT. This encodes CASSEGLRGGAFF. The rearrangement uses TRBV5-1 and TRBJ1-1; the D gene is possibly TRBD1 (6 bases). Trimming removed 4 bases at V and 10 bases at J, with 17 bases between. Per the germline V gene, CDR1 is SGHRS and CDR2 is YFSETQ. The CDR3 loop spans 13 amino acids.

This clonotype came up a few times. This sequence joins TRBV20-1 and TRBJ1-1; D unresolved. Germline CDR1 DFQATT, CDR2 SNEGSKA (reference sequence). Trimming took 3 bases from V and 7 from J, leaving 9 bases between them. This CDR3 has 11 residues. The CDR3 sequence: CSARRRYEAFF. DNA for the CDR3: TGCAGTGCTAGGAGACGGTATGAAGCTTTCTTT.

This clonotype was counted at least ten times. The J gene is TRBJ1-5, the V gene TRBV10-3, with unresolved D. The CDR3 covers 13 residues. Trimming removed 10 bases at V and 2 bases at J, with 12 bases between. CDR1 is ENHRY and CDR2 is SYGVKD in the germline V gene. The CDR3 region is CATGRAGNQPQHF. The DNA of the CDR3 is TGTGCCACGGGGAGGGCAGGCAATCAGCCCCAGCATTTT.

This clonotype was counted many times. The DNA for the CDR3 is TGTGCCAGCAGCTCTGACTCAGGGGCATACACTGAAGCTTTCTTT. It is translated as CASSSDSGAYTEAFF. V gene TRBV7-8 combines with J gene TRBJ1-1, with D perhaps matching TRBD1 (6 bases). Trimming removed 4 bases from V and 3 bases from J, with 15 bases in between. The CDR3 length is 15 residues. Germline V gives CDR1 SGHVS, CDR2 FQNEAQ.

This clonotype was observed a handful of times. The chain links TRBV5-4 to TRBJ1-1; D is unresolved. This CDR3 has 13 amino acids. From germline, CDR1 is SGHNT and CDR2 YYREEE (reference sequence). Trimming pared 4 bases from V and 1 base from J, leaving 8 bases between. CDR3 nucleotide sequence: TGTGCCAGCAGCGCTCAAGGGAACACTGAAGCTTTCTTT. Translating gives CASSAQGNTEAFF.

The sample holds many counts of this clonotype. This chain uses TRBV12-2 with TRBJ2-7; the table gives TRBD2 as D, unverified against the DNA. TRBV12-2 is an annotated pseudogene. The CDR3 extends over 15 amino acids. CDR3 sequence reads: CASRQGLAGALEQYF. CDR3 nucleotide sequence: TGTGCAAGTCGCCAAGGACTAGCGGGAGCCCTCGAGCAGTACTTC.

This clonotype was detected ten times or more. The chain is built from TRBV24-1 and TRBJ1-1, with a weak D call TRBD1 (5 bases). The CDR3 totals 14 residues. V dropped 9 bases and J dropped 8 bases, with 21 bases sitting between them. Germline V lookup: CDR1 KGHDR, CDR2 SFDVKD. The CDR3 coding sequence is TGTGCCACCCCGGCCGTGCCAGGGAGGGCGGAAGCTTTCTTT. Its translation: CATPAVPGRAEAFF.

This clonotype was counted many times. The chain recombines TRBV20-1 with TRBJ1-2; perhaps TRBD1 as D (5 bases). Germline V gene lookup returns CDR1 DFQATT and CDR2 SNEGSKA (reference sequence). The length of the CDR3 is 12 residues. Trimming removed 6 bases from V and 6 bases from J, with 14 bases in between. In DNA form, the CDR3 reads TGCAGTGCCCGAAGGGGCTTCGATGGCTACACCTTC. Its translation: CSARRGFDGYTF.

The chain uses TRBV29-1 and TRBJ2-3; D uncertain. V was shortened by 0 bases and J by 4 bases, with 5 bases between the two germline ends. Per the germline V gene, CDR1 is SQVTM and CDR2 is ANQGSEA. This CDR3 has 12 residues. The CDR3 loop is CSVEEGSDTQYF. The DNA for the CDR3 is TGCAGCGTTGAAGAGGGGTCAGATACGCAGTATTTT.